Below, 21 T cell receptor beta chains from the same sample are listed, as sequenced in a study of shared clonotypes between healthy human individuals. Profiling relied on immunoSEQ multiplex PCR, and the TCRdb table lists in-frame clones only, not all of them. This sample has 500,000 or so clones; approximately 95% occur once, and the top ten carry about 0.067%. The sequenced material came from naive CD4+ T cells sorted from blood. Subset indicated: CD45RA+ positively selected. These receptor sequences come from a woman aged 25 to 39 in good health.

The chain has TRBV10-1 and TRBJ2-7, with 8 bases lining up with TRBD1. With V trimmed by 4 bases and J by 6 bases, 8 bases remained unmatched. Germline V CDR1 and CDR2: WNHNN, SYGVQD (reference sequence). The CDR3 extends over 14 amino acids. The CDR3 nucleotides read TGCGCCAGCAGTGCGGACAGGGAGGCATCCGAGCAGTACTTC. Translation: CASSADREASEQYF.

The chain uses TRBV27 and TRBJ2-1; the match to TRBD2 covers 10 bases. Trimming removed 3 bases from V and 9 bases from J; junction bases left unmatched: 8. The V gene's germline CDR1 is MNHEY and CDR2 SMNVEV (reference sequence). There are 15 residues in the CDR3. The CDR3 DNA reads TGTGCCAGCAGTTTGGGAAGCGGGAGGGCCTTTGAGCAGTTCTTC. As protein: CASSLGSGRAFEQFF.

The chain combines TRBV19 with TRBJ2-1; 7 nucleotides agree with TRBD2. The V gene's germline CDR1 is LNHDA and CDR2 SQIVND (reference sequence). There are 15 residues in the CDR3. J lost 0 bases, V lost 6 bases, and 5 bases had no gene match. The CDR3 DNA is TGTGCCAGTAGGGGACTACTGAGCTCCTACAATGAGCAGTTCTTC. It encodes CASRGLLSSYNEQFF.

V and J are TRBV11-2 and TRBJ2-7, with 8 nucleotides matching TRBD2. The CDR3 has 15 amino acids. Germline CDR1 reads SGHAT; CDR2 reads FQNNGV. With 0 bases clipped from V and 6 bases from J, the junction kept 7 bases outside the gene matches. In DNA form, the CDR3 reads TGTGCCAGCAGCTTAGAATCCGGGAGGGCCCTCGAGCAGTACTTC. Encoded protein: CASSLESGRALEQYF. The full variable domain, completed using reference TRBV11-2 and TRBJ2-7, is EAGVAQSPRYKIIEKRQSVAFWCNPISGHATLYWYQQILGQGPKLLIQFQNNGVVDDSQLPKDRFSAERLKGVDSTLKIQPAKLEDSAVYLCASSLESGRALEQYFGPGTRLTVT.

The chain recombines TRBV7-9 with TRBJ2-2, with 8 bases that match TRBD1. The junction had 10 bases not matched to a gene; V was cut back by 4 bases and J by 6 bases. Germline-derived CDR1 and CDR2 are SEHNR and FQNEAQ (reference sequence). The CDR3 totals 16 residues. CDR3 residues: CASSYRQGWEAGELFF. The CDR3 DNA follows: TGTGCCAGCAGCTACCGACAGGGGTGGGAGGCCGGGGAGCTGTTTTTT.

This clone was seen a single time. The gene calls are TRBV19 and TRBJ2-3, with unresolved D. This CDR3 is built from 11 residues. V dropped 5 bases and J dropped 6 bases, with 6 bases sitting between them. Germline V lookup: CDR1 LNHDA, CDR2 SQIVND (reference sequence). The CDR3 DNA reads TGTGCCAGTAGTCTGGGGGATACGCAGTATTTT. It is translated as CASSLGDTQYF. Filled out from reference TRBV19 and TRBJ2-3, the complete variable domain reads DGGITQSPKYLFRKEGQNVTLSCEQNLNHDAMYWYRQDPGQGLRLIYYSQIVNDFQKGDIAEGYSVSREKKESFPLTVTSAQKNPTAFYLCASSLGDTQYFGPGTRLTVL.

This clone has a single count. The CDR3 loop reads CASSKDRGHQPQHF. The CDR3 DNA reads TGTGCCAGCAGTAAGGACAGGGGGCATCAGCCCCAGCATTTT. The chain has TRBV7-9 and TRBJ1-5; the match to TRBD1 covers 11 bases. The CDR3 is made up of 14 amino acids. The germline V gene encodes CDR1 SEHNR and CDR2 FQNEAQ (reference sequence). The J segment lost 5 bases and the V segment lost 6 bases, leaving 3 bases of the junction unmatched.

The chain couples TRBV7-9 to TRBJ2-2; D is perhaps TRBD1 (5 bases). Germline CDR1 is SEHNR and CDR2 is FQNEAQ (reference sequence). The CDR3 runs 13 residues. V was trimmed by 6 bases and J by 5 bases, leaving 10 bases between them. DNA of the CDR3: TGTGCCAGCAGTCAGCAGGGAACCGGGGAGCTGTTTTTT. It translates to CASSQQGTGELFF.

This clone was seen more than once but under ten times. The chain recombines TRBV28 with TRBJ1-2; TRBD1 might be the D (5 bases). V was clipped by 4 bases and J by 7 bases, with 7 bases between them. The CDR3 is 11 amino acids. From germline, CDR1 is MDHEN and CDR2 SYDVKM. CDR3: CASSWGIGYTF. The DNA for the CDR3 is TGTGCCAGCAGTTGGGGGATTGGCTACACCTTC.

The V gene is TRBV27, the J gene TRBJ1-5; D uncertain. The CDR3 runs 14 residues. Germline V gene data show CDR1 as MNHEY and CDR2 as SMNVEV (reference sequence). V lost 5 bases, J lost 14 bases, and 22 bases lay in between. The CDR3 is CASSPAVTPSLKHF. CDR3 DNA sequence: TGTGCCAGCAGTCCAGCAGTAACGCCCTCACTGAAGCATTTT.

The rearrangement joins TRBV28 to TRBJ2-5; TRBD1 matches 7 bases. CDR3 length: 16 residues. Germline CDR1 is MDHEN and CDR2 is SYDVKM. Trimming at V came to 1 base and at J to 5 bases, leaving 10 bases not matched to a gene. CDR3 bases: TGTGCCAGCAGTTTATCAGGGGAACAGGGGCGGGAGACCCAGTACTTC. This translates into CASSLSGEQGRETQYF.

The chain links TRBV2 to TRBJ1-2, with a possible D match to TRBD1 (6 bases). This CDR3 comprises 12 residues. Trimming removed 10 bases at V and 7 bases at J, with 16 bases between. Germline V lookup: CDR1 SNHLY, CDR2 FYNNEI. The CDR3 loop reads CATHRELAGYTF. CDR3 in DNA: TGTGCCACCCACAGGGAGCTGGCTGGCTACACCTTC.

The V and J genes are TRBV25-1 and TRBJ2-1; 8 nucleotides align to TRBD2. This CDR3 is 15 amino acids long. The V segment lost 6 bases and the J segment 8 bases; nucleotides outside the gene matches: 12. Germline-derived CDR1 and CDR2 are MGHDK and SYGVNS. CDR3 sequence: CASSLPGLVNDEQFF. As DNA, the CDR3 is TGTGCCAGCAGCTTACCGGGACTAGTAAATGATGAGCAGTTCTTC.

The chain carries TRBV5-8 and TRBJ2-7; maybe TRBD1 (6 bases). V was shortened by 0 bases and J by 4 bases, with 8 bases between the two germline ends. This CDR3 spans 13 amino acids. Germline V lookup: CDR1 SGHTS, CDR2 YDEGEE. In nucleotides, the CDR3 is TGTGCCAGCAGCTTGGACAGGGCTTACGAGCAGTACTTC. Residues: CASSLDRAYEQYF.

The V call is TRBV10-1, the J call TRBJ2-7; D remains unclear. The CDR3 extends over 13 amino acids. The ends were cut back, 6 bases at V and 6 bases at J, with 15 bases in the middle. CDR1 and CDR2 from the germline V gene are WNHNN and SYGVQD (reference sequence). CDR3 in DNA: TGCGCCAGCAGCCCTGGACCAGTGGGCGAGCAGTACTTC. It translates to CASSPGPVGEQYF.

This rearrangement joins TRBV5-1 to TRBJ2-7; 11 bases agree with TRBD2. The CDR3 length is 16 residues. Trimming at V came to 3 bases and at J to 5 bases, leaving 10 bases not matched to a gene. Germline V CDR1 and CDR2: SGHRS, YFSETQ. CDR3 sequence (DNA): TGCGCCAGCAGCTCCGACTTAGCGGGAGGGGTCAACGAGCAGTACTTC. Its protein product is CASSSDLAGGVNEQYF.

A single count supports this clone. CDR3 sequence reads: CSAQTGLAYEQYF. CDR3 bases: TGCAGTGCCCAGACAGGGTTGGCCTACGAGCAGTACTTC. This rearrangement joins TRBV29-1 to TRBJ2-7; TRBD1 matches at 7 bases. Germline V gives CDR1 SQVTM, CDR2 ANQGSEA. CDR3 length: 13 amino acids.

The chain recombines TRBV28 with TRBJ2-5; TRBD1 aligns across 7 bases. CDR1 and CDR2 (germline): MDHEN, SYDVKM. The CDR3 loop spans 14 amino acids. With V trimmed by 7 bases and J by 4 bases, 9 bases remained unmatched. In DNA, the CDR3 is TGTGCCAGCATCCAAAAGAGGGGGCGAGAGACCCAGTACTTC. This gives the protein CASIQKRGRETQYF. The variable domain in full, with the rest retrieved from reference TRBV28 and TRBJ2-5, is DVKVTQSSRYLVKRTGEKVFLECVQDMDHENMFWYRQDPGLGLRLIYFSYDVKMKEKGDIPEGYSVSREKKERFSLILESASTNQTSMYLCASIQKRGRETQYFGPGTRLLVL.

The gene calls are TRBV5-4 and TRBJ2-5; TRBD1 aligns across 11 bases. J was trimmed by 7 bases and V by 4 bases; bases with no gene match: 9. Germline CDR1 reads SGHNT; CDR2 reads YYREEE (reference sequence). The CDR3 runs to 15 residues. CDR3: CASSLGQGASRTQYF. In nucleotides, the CDR3 is TGTGCCAGCAGCCTCGGACAGGGGGCCTCGAGGACCCAGTACTTC.

The genes are TRBV27 and TRBJ2-1, with 9 bases fitting TRBD1. Trimming cost V 9 bases and J 3 bases; bases outside gene matches: 6. Germline CDR1 MNHEY, CDR2 SMNVEV (reference sequence). The CDR3 sequence is 14 residues long. CDR3 sequence reads: CASATGGRYNEQFF. The CDR3 DNA reads as TGTGCCAGTGCAACAGGGGGCCGCTACAATGAGCAGTTCTTC.

V and J are TRBV7-8 and TRBJ2-7; 12 bases agree with TRBD2. CDR1 is SGHVS and CDR2 is FQNEAQ in the germline V gene. The CDR3 runs 17 residues. The ends lost 1 base at V and 3 bases at J; junction bases unmatched: 7. The CDR3 sequence is CASSLVILAGGVYEQYF. The CDR3 coding sequence is TGTGCCAGCAGCTTAGTTATACTAGCGGGAGGAGTCTACGAGCAGTACTTC. Full variable domain (remainder filled in from reference TRBV7-8 and TRBJ2-7): GAGVSQSPRYKVAKRGQDVALRCDPISGHVSLFWYQQALGQGPEFLTYFQNEAQLDKSGLPSDRFFAERPEGSVSTLKIQRTQQEDSAVYLCASSLVILAGGVYEQYFGPGTRLTVT.